This T cell receptor (beta chain) was sequenced during a study of blood T cell repertoires in COVID-19. As for the study in general: Collection of acute and convalescent COVID-19 samples took place in the United States, Italy and Spain. T cells, B-cell-depleted T cells, or PBMCs provided the cDNA or gDNA that served as material.

Authors' processing steps: Amplification of reference gene primers provided the estimated nucleated cell counts. Libraries were prepared by immunoSEQ multiplex PCR; TCRdb keeps only in-frame clonotypes and omits some of them. V, J and clone size are taken as reported in that table, and D and trimming were inferred from the DNA itself. The sample gives around 220,000 clones, roughly 88% of which show up once; roughly 1.5% is in the top ten. V was pared by 5 bases and J by 3 bases, with 8 bases between. Germline CDR1 reads SGHTA; CDR2 reads FQGNSA. The CDR3 is 13 residues long. The material sequenced was peripheral blood. This chain uses TRBV7-2 with TRBJ1-5; D may be TRBD1 (6 bases). This TCR was recovered from a man between 18 and 35 years old with active or convalescent COVID-19. CDR3: CASSRQVNQPQHF. The CDR3 bases are TGTGCCAGCAGCCGACAGGTCAATCAGCCCCAGCATTTT.